The 2 T cell receptor beta chains presented below share a single source sample, sequenced in a study of T cell responses to AZD1222 COVID-19 vaccine. The repertoire was sequenced with immunoSEQ multiplex PCR; TCRdb's copy has only in-frame clones and lacks some. This sample carries 70,000 to 95,000 clones, approximately 87% of them seen once, and the ten largest clones take around 4.5%. Sequencing used peripheral blood, obtained on day 0 of MenACWY control vaccination. Receptors were obtained from an adult in good health.

The V call is TRBV7-9, the J call TRBJ1-1; TRBD1 aligns across 8 bases. This CDR3 has 15 amino acids. The germline CDR1 and CDR2 sequences are SEHNR and FQNEAQ (reference sequence). J was trimmed by 4 bases and V by 2 bases; bases with no gene match: 6. CDR3 region: CASSLSGQEFTEAFF. The CDR3 DNA follows: TGTGCCAGCAGCTTATCGGGACAGGAGTTCACTGAAGCTTTCTTT.

This sequence joins TRBV7-2 and TRBJ1-1, with D unresolved. The CDR3 length is 15 residues. CDR1 is SGHTA and CDR2 is FQGNSA in the germline V gene. Trimming took off 5 bases at V and 1 base at J, with 14 bases between the two ends. CDR3 amino acids: CASSQYPRRNTEAFF. CDR3 nucleotide sequence: TGTGCCAGCAGCCAATACCCCCGGAGGAACACTGAAGCTTTCTTT.